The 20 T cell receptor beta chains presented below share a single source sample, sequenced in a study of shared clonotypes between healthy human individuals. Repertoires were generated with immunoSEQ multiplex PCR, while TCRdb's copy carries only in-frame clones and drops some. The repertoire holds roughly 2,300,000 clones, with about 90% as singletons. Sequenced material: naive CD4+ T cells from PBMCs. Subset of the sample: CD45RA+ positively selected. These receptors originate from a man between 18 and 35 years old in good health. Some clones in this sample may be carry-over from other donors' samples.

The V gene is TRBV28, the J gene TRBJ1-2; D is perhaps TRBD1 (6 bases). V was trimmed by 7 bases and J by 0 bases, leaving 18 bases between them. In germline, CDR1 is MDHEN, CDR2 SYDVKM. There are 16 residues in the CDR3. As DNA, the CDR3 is TGTGCCAGCACCCAGAGGAGGGGGGTCACTAACTATGGCTACACCTTC. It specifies CASTQRRGVTNYGYTF.

CDR3 protein: CASRLQGYSYNEQFF. DNA for the CDR3: TGTGCCAGCAGATTACAGGGCTACTCCTACAATGAGCAGTTCTTC. The V and J genes are TRBV6-1 and TRBJ2-1; weak D call: TRBD1 (6 bases). The CDR3 consists of 15 residues. With 6 bases removed from V and 0 bases from J, the gap between germline ends came to 12 bases. CDR1 and CDR2 from the germline V gene are MNHNS and SASEGT.

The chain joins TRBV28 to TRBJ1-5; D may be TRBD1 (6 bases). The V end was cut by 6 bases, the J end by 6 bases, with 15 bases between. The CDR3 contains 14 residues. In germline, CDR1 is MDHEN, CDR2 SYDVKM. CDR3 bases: TGTGCCAGCAGCCTCCACAGGGACGCTCAGCCCCAGCATTTT. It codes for CASSLHRDAQPQHF.

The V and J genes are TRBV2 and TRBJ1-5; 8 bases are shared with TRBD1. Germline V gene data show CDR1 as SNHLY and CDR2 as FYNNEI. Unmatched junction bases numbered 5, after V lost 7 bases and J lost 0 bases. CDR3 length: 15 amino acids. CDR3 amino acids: CASIRDRNSNQPQHF. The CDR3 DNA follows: TGTGCCAGCATCCGGGACAGGAATAGCAATCAGCCCCAGCATTTT. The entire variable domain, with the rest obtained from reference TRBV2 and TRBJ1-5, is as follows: EPEVTQTPSHQVTQMGQEVILRCVPISNHLYFYWYRQILGQKVEFLVSFYNNEISEKSEIFDDQFSVERPDGSNFTLKIRSTKLEDSAMYFCASIRDRNSNQPQHFGDGTRLSIL.

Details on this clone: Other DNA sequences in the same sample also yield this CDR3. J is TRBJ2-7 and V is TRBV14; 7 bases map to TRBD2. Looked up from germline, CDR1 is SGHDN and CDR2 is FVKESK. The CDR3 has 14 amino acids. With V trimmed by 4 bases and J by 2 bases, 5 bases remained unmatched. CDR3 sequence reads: CASSPGGRAYEQYF. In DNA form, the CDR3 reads TGTGCCAGCAGCCCGGGAGGCAGGGCCTACGAGCAGTACTTC. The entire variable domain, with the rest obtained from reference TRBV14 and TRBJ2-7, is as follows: EAGVTQFPSHSVIEKGQTVTLRCDPISGHDNLYWYRRVMGKEIKFLLHFVKESKQDESGMPNNRFLAERTGGTYSTLKVQPAELEDSGVYFCASSPGGRAYEQYFGPGTRLTVT.

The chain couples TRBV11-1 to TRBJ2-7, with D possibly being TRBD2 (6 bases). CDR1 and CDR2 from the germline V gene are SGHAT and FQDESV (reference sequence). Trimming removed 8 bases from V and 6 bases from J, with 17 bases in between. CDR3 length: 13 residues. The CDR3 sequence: CASHGGSGVEQYF. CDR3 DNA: TGTGCCAGCCACGGAGGGTCAGGCGTCGAGCAGTACTTC.

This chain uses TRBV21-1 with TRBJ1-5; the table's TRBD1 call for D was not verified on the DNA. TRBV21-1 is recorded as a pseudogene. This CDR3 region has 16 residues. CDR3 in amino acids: CASSKGSGQGSQPQHF. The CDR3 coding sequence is TGTGCCAGCAGCAAAGGTAGCGGACAGGGGTCCCAGCCCCAGCATTTT.

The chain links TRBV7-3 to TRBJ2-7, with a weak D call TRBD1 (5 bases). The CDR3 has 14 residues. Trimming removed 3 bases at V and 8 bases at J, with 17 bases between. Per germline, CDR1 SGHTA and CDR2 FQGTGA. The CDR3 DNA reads TGTGCCAGCAGCTTTAATAGGGGTACTACGAAGCAGTACTTC. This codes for CASSFNRGTTKQYF.

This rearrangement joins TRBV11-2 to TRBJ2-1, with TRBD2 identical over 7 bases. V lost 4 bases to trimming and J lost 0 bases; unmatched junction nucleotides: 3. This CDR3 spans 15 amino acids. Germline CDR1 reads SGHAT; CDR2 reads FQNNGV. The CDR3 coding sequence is TGTGCCAGCAGCTCTATAGCGGGCTCCTACAATGAGCAGTTCTTC. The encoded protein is CASSSIAGSYNEQFF.

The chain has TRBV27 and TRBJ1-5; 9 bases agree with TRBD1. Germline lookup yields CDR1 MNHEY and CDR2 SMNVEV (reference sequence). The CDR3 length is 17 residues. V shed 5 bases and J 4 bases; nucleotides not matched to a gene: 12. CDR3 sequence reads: CASSRSTGTGFNQPQHF. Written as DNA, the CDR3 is TGTGCCAGCAGTAGATCCACCGGGACAGGGTTTAATCAGCCCCAGCATTTT.

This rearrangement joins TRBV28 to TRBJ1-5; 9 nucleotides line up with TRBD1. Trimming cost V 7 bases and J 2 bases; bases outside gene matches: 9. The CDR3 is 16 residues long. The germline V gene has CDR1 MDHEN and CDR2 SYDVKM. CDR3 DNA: TGTGCCAGCATAAAACAGGGGGCGCAGGGCAATCAGCCCCAGCATTTT. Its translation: CASIKQGAQGNQPQHF.

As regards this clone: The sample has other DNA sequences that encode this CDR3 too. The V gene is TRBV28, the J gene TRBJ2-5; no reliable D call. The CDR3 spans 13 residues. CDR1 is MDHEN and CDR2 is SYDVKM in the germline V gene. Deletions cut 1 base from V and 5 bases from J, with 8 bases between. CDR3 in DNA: TGTGCCAGCAGTTTATTCGGGCGGGAGACCCAGTACTTC. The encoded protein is CASSLFGRETQYF.

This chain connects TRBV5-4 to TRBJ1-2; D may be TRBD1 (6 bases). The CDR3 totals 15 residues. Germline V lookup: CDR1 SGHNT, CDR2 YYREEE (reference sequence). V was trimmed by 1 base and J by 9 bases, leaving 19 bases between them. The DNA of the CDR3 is TGTGCCAGCAGCTTGTTAGGAGGGGGAGTAGATAGCTACACCTTC. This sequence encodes CASSLLGGGVDSYTF.

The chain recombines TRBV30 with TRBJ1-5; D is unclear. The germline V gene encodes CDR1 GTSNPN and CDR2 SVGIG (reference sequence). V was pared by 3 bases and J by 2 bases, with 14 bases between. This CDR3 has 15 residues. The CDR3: CAWRAKGARNQPQHF. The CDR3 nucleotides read TGTGCCTGGAGAGCGAAGGGCGCGCGCAATCAGCCCCAGCATTTT.

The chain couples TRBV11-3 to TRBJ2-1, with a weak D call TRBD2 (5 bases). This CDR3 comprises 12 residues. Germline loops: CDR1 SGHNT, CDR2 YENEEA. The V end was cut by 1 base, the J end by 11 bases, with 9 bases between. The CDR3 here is CASSLGRGQQFF. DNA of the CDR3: TGTGCCAGCAGCTTAGGCCGGGGTCAGCAGTTCTTC.

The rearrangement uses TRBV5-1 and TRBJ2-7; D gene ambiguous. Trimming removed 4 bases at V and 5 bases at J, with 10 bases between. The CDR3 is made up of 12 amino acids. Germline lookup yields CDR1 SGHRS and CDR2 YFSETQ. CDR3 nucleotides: TGCGCCAGCAGCCCCCAAGAGAACGAGCAGTACTTC. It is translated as CASSPQENEQYF.

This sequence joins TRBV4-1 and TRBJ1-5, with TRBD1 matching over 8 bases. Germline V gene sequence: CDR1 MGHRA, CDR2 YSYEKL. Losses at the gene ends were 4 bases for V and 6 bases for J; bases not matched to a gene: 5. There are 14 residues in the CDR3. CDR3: CASSRQGIAQPQHF. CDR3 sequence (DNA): TGCGCCAGCAGCCGACAGGGGATCGCTCAGCCCCAGCATTTT.

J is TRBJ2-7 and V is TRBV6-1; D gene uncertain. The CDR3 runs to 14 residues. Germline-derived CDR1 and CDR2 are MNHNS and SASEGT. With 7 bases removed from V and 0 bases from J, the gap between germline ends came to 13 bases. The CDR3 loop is CASNQTLSSYEQYF. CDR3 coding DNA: TGTGCCAGCAATCAGACACTGAGCTCCTACGAGCAGTACTTC.

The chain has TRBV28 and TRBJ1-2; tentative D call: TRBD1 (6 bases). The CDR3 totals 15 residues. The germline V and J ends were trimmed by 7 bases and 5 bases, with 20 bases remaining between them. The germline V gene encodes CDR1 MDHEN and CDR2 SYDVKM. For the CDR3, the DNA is TGTGCCAGCAATTCCCCCCGCAGGGGATTTTATGGCTACACCTTC. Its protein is CASNSPRRGFYGYTF.

The CDR3 is CASSAQMRDTGELFF. DNA of the CDR3: TGTGCCAGCAGCGCCCAGATGAGGGACACCGGGGAGCTGTTTTTT. The chain joins TRBV9 to TRBJ2-2, with D tentatively TRBD2 (5 bases). V lost 3 bases and J 3 bases, leaving 12 bases between the germline ends. The CDR3 loop spans 15 amino acids. Germline V gene data show CDR1 as SGDLS and CDR2 as YYNGEE. The whole variable domain, remainder taken from reference TRBV9 and TRBJ2-2, is DSGVTQTPKHLITATGQRVTLRCSPRSGDLSVYWYQQSLDQGLQFLIQYYNGEERAKGNILERFSAQQFPDLHSELNLSSLELGDSALYFCASSAQMRDTGELFFGEGSRLTVL.